This TCR beta chain emerged from a study of blood T cell repertoires in COVID-19. About the research overall: Samples of COVID-19 (acute and convalescent) were obtained from the United States, Italy and Spain. The cDNA or gDNA used as material had been derived from T cells, B-cell-depleted T cells, or PBMCs.

The CDR3 is 16 residues long. Germline values: CDR1 SGDLS, CDR2 YYNGEE. Trimming pared 4 bases from V and 0 bases from J, leaving 13 bases between. In the original processing: By means of reference gene primer amplification, nucleated cell counts were estimated. Clones were read by immunoSEQ multiplex PCR, and TCRdb kept only the in-frame ones, dropping some. V and J calls plus clone size are reproduced from that table; the DNA served to infer D and trimming. The data contain approximately 160,000 clones, 70% to 85% of them singletons. This TCR was sampled from a man aged 55-75 years who had recovered from COVID-19. What was sequenced was peripheral blood. V gene TRBV9 combines with J gene TRBJ1-4; D uncertain. The CDR3 sequence: CASSPRRDSTNEKLFF. CDR3 coding DNA: TGTGCCAGCAGCCCGCGACGGGATTCAACTAATGAAAAACTGTTTTTT.